This T cell receptor beta chain originates from a study of T cells after yellow fever vaccination. Whole-study findings and limits: Any FACS-sorted repertoire could hold abundant clonotypes that contaminate it from the bulk population. Among primary-vaccination clones, most reappeared after the booster, at just under 98% for CD4 and under 90% for CD8.

Comments on this clonotype: Its antigen is not identified.

TCRdb re-derived calls from the 5' RACE reads in MiXCR, one entry per CDR3 protein. The sample contains 620,000 or so distinct CDR3 sequences, about a sixth of which appear only once. The CDR3 totals 17 residues. Germline assignment: CDR1 SGHTA and CDR2 FQGNSA. Trimming stripped 3 bases from V and 9 bases from J, with 26 bases between. The clonotype was recovered from a man younger than 30 who received the YFV17D yellow fever vaccine. The chain combines TRBV7-2 with TRBJ1-2; D is possibly TRBD1 (5 bases). Sequencing was performed on PBMCs, taken 4 to 5 days after the first yellow fever vaccination. CDR3 sequence (DNA): TGTGCCAGCAGCTTCATAAATACCGGGCCCCTCGGGACTAGCTACACCTTC. This sequence encodes CASSFINTGPLGTSYTF.